This record concerns one TCR beta chain sequence. In its sample, this clonotype was seen a few times. Its target antigen remains unknown. No base quality values were provided; no much bigger clone lies one nucleotide off. The V end loses 2 bases and the J end loses 6 bases, and a stretch of 10 bases separates them. The germline V gene yields SNHLY for CDR1 and FYNNEI for CDR2. Including the terminal cysteine and phenylalanine, the CDR3 comprises 13 residues. The DNA shown is the 39-base CDR3, in frame from base 1. This entry is derived from a study of blood T cells in healthy people across ages (dated by TCRdb to 2014 to 2015). Study-level background: In model experiments, template switching captured about one uniquely barcoded TCR beta cDNA molecule for every two T cells. To track age-related changes in TCR beta repertoire diversity, the study relied on deep sequencing normalized with unique cDNA molecular identifiers. Four age groups were formed from the donors: young (average approximately 15 years), middle-aged (around 40), aged (approximately 60) and long-lived (82). Donors of different ages were randomly distributed across sequencing lanes to avoid experimental bias. Using the same blood draw, the study looked at two additional independent replicas of 1 million unique cDNA reads for two donors, one aged 18 to 30 and the other aged 80 or older.

The donors were some 39 Caucasian individuals from Russia, aged 6 to 90 years, who were systemically healthy. Around 10 milliliters of peripheral blood were collected from each donor into EDTA-treated Vacutainer tubes. Ficoll-Paque density-gradient centrifugation was used to isolate PBMCs, with at least 6.5 million obtained per sample. Trizol reagent was used to extract total RNA from the PBMCs, yielding at least 5.5 micrograms per sample. For every donor, an aliquot of PBMCs went through flow cytometry to measure the percentages of naive CD45RAhigh/CD27high T cells. Library preparation was by 5' RACE. Sequenced using an Illumina HiSeq 2500. The second PCR ran for about 7 to 11 cycles and used a J-beta primer mix along with a sample-barcoded 5' primer. A unique molecular identifier was introduced onto each TCR beta cDNA molecule by a template-switch 5' adaptor carrying 12 random nucleotides. Each sample yielded at least 2.5 million CDR3-containing paired-end reads. All of the RNA was converted into first-strand cDNA using the Mint cDNA synthesis kit, with a TRBC-specific oligonucleotide serving as the primer. Following uracil-DNA glycosylase treatment, a first 18-cycle PCR with universal primers M1SS and BC2_uni_R was performed on all cDNA. The study's own analysis went as follows. Normalization of each sample was performed by random selection of 1 million high-quality reads, each carrying a distinct molecular identifier. Instead of being binned into consensus sequences, reads that shared molecular identifiers were thrown out. MiTCR, set to a Q25 quality threshold and the strictest error-elimination algorithm, was used for CDR3 identification, clonotype clustering and error correction. A nonparametric unseen species model with Euler transformation was used to estimate lower-bound total TCR beta diversity. Starting from the raw public reads, TCRdb applied fastp trimming at Q25, assembled clones with MiXCR and retained in-frame beta chains. When rows share a CDR3 protein, they turn into one entry using the most common DNA and genes. V and J calls and clone size were set by TCRdb, not the authors. The sample profile shows about 1.6 million distinct CDR3 sequences; around 35% of them were found once. Of the sample, approximately 11% falls within the top ten clones.

Study-level results and caveats: A strong correlation was found between observed TCR beta diversity and the percentage of naive T cells measured by flow cytometry. Observed TCR beta diversity per million T cells fell roughly linearly with age, and a significant reduction was already apparent by age about 43. Estimates of total diversity from one million sequenced T cells were regarded as lower bounds and underestimates. Because profiling used bulk unsorted PBMCs, naive and antigen-experienced compartments could not be compared conclusively. The CMV infection status of donors was not known, potentially confounding age-related changes in expanded clonotypes. Compared with the aged group, the long-lived group had more naive CD4+ T cells, fewer expanded clones and increased TCR diversity, a pattern suggesting age selection.

The chain was built from TRBV2 and TRBJ1-1, with the D segment identity uncertain. The specimen was blood. The source of this sequence is a woman in her 30s in good health. The CDR3 region: CASSERMRPEAFF. The sequenced DNA: TGTGCCAGCAGTGAAAGAATGAGGCCTGAAGCTTTCTTT.